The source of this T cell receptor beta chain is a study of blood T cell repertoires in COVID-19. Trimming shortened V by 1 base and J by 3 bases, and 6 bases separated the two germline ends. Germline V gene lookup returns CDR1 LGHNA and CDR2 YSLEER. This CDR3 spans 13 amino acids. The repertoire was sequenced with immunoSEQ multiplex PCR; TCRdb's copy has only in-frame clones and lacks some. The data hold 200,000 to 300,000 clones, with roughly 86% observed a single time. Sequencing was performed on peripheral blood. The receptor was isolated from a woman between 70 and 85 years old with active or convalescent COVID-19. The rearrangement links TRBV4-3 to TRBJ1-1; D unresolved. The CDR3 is CASSQGEDTEAFF. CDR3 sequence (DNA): TGCGCCAGCAGCCAAGGGGAGGACACTGAAGCTTTCTTT.